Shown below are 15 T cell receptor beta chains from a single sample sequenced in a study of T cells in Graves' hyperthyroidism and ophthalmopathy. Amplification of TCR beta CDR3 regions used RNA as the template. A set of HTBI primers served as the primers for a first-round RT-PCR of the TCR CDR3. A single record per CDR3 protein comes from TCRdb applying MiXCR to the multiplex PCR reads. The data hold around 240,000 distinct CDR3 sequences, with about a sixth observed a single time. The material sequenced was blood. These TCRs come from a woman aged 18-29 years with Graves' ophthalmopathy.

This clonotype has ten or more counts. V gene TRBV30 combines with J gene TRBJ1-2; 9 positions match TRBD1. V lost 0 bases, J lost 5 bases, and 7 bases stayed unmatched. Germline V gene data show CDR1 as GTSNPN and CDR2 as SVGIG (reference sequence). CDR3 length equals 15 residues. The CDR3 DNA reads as TGTGCCTGGAGTGTCGGGACAGGGTCCTTTTATGGCTACACCTTC. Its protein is CAWSVGTGSFYGYTF.

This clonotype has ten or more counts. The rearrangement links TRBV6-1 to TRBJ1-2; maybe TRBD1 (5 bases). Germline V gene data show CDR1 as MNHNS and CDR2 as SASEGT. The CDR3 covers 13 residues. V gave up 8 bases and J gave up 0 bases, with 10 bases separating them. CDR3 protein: CASAGTANYGYTF. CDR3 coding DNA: TGTGCCAGCGCCGGGACCGCTAACTATGGCTACACCTTC.

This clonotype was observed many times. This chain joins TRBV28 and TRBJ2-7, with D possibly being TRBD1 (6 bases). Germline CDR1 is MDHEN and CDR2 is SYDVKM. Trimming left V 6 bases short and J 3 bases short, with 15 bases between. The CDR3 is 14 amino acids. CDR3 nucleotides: TGTGCCAGCAGCCTTAGGACAGTTGACTACGAGCAGTACTTC. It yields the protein CASSLRTVDYEQYF. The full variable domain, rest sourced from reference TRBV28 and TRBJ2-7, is DVKVTQSSRYLVKRTGEKVFLECVQDMDHENMFWYRQDPGLGLRLIYFSYDVKMKEKGDIPEGYSVSREKKERFSLILESASTNQTSMYLCASSLRTVDYEQYFGPGTRLTVT.

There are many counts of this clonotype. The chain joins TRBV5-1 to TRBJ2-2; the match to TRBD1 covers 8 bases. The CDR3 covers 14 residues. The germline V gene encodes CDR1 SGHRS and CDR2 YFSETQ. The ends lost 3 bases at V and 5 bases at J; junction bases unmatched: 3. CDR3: CASSSDRETGELFF. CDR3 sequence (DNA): TGCGCCAGCAGCTCGGACAGGGAAACCGGGGAGCTGTTTTTT.

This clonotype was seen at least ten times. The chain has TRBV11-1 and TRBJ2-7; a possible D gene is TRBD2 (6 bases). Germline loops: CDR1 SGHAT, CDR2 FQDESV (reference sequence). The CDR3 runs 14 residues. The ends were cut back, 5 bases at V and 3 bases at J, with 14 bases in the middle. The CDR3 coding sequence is TGTGCCAGCAGCCCCCGAGACGGGAGCTACGAGCAGTACTTC. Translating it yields CASSPRDGSYEQYF.

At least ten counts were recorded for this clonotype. The CDR3 DNA reads TGCAGTGCCACTAGCGGGACTAGCACAGATACGCAGTATTTT. Translation gives CSATSGTSTDTQYF. The chain uses TRBV20-1 and TRBJ2-3; TRBD2 matches 10 bases. Looked up from germline, CDR1 is DFQATT and CDR2 is SNEGSKA (reference sequence). This CDR3 has 14 residues. J gave up 0 bases and V 6 bases, and 3 bases lay outside the gene matches.

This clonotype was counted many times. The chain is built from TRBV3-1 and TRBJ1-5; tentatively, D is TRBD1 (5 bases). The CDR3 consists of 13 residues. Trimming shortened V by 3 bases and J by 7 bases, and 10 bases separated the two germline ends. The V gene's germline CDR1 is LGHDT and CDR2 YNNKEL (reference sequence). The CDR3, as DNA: TGTGCCAGCAGCCACTCGACAGTCCAGCCCCAGCATTTT. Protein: CASSHSTVQPQHF.

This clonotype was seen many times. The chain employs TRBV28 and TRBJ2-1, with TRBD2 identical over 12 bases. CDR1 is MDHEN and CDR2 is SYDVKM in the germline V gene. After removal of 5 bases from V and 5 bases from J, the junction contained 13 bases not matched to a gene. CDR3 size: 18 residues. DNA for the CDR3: TGTGCCAGCAGTAGCCCTCTTATTCGGACTAGCGGGAACAATGAGCAGTTCTTC. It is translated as CASSSPLIRTSGNNEQFF.

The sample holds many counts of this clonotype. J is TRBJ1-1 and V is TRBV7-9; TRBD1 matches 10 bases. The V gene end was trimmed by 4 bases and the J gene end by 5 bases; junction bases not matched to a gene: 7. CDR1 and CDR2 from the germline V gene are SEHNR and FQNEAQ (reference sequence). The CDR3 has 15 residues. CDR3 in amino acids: CASSSRDRGVTEAFF. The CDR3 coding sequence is TGTGCCAGCAGCTCCCGGGACAGGGGAGTTACTGAAGCTTTCTTT.

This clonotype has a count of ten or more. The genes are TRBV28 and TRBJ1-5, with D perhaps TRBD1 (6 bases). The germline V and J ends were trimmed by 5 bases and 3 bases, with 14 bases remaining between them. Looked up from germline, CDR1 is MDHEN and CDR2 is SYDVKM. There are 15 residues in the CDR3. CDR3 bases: TGTGCCAGCAGTCCCCGGGGGGCGGTCAATCAGCCCCAGCATTTT. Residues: CASSPRGAVNQPQHF.

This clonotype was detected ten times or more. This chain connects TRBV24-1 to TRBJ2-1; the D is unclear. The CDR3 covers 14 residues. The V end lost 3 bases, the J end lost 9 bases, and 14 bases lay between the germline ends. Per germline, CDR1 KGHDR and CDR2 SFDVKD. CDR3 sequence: CATSDPDIAPEQFF. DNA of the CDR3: TGTGCCACCAGTGATCCTGATATAGCCCCTGAGCAGTTCTTC.

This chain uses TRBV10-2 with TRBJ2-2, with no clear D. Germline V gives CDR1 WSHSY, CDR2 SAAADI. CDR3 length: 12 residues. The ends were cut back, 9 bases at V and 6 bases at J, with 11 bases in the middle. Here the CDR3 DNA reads TGCGCCAGGGCAACTCGAGCCGGGGAGCTGTTTTTT. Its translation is CARATRAGELFF.

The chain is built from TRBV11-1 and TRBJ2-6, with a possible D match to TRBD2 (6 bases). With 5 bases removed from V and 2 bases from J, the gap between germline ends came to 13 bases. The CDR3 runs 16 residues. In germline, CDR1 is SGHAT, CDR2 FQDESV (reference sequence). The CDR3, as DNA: TGTGCCAGCAGCCCGGGAGTGTTCCCTGGGGCCAACGTCCTGACTTTC. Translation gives CASSPGVFPGANVLTF.

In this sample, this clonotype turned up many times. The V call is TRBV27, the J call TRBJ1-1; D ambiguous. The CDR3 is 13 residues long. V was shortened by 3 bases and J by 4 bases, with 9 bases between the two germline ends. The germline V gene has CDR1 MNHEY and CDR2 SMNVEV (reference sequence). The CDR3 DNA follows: TGTGCCAGCAGTTTGGCAGCCTTCACTGAAGCTTTCTTT. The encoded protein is CASSLAAFTEAFF.

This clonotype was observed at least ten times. The CDR3 DNA reads TGTGCCAGCAACCCCTTGGGACGCTATGGCTACACCTTC. Translating gives CASNPLGRYGYTF. V is TRBV6-1 and J is TRBJ1-2; TRBD1 might be the D (5 bases). From germline, CDR1 is MNHNS and CDR2 SASEGT. The germline V and J ends were trimmed by 7 bases and 4 bases, with 13 bases remaining between them. This CDR3 is 13 amino acids long.